The 16 T cell receptor beta chains below come from one sample, sequenced in a study of regulatory T cells in long-lasting Graves disease. Time point described: newly diagnosed GD, antithyroid drugs for less than 3 months. PBMC-derived RNA was used for the TCR library. iRepertoire HTBI primers and Arm-PCR of CDR3 regions built TCR beta libraries. One entry per CDR3 protein results from TCRdb running MiXCR on the multiplex PCR reads. The sample lists 500,000 to 700,000 distinct CDR3 sequences; around 15% were seen once. The same data also contributed to another study, on T cells in Graves' hyperthyroidism and ophthalmopathy.

Here the sequenced sample was peripheral blood mononuclear cells (PBMCs), taken at new diagnosis, from a patient treated with antithyroid drugs. The receptors stem from a woman in her 30s with Graves disease.

The chain combines TRBV19 with TRBJ2-7, with a weak D call TRBD1 (6 bases). From germline, CDR1 is LNHDA and CDR2 SQIVND (reference sequence). The CDR3 totals 13 residues. With 8 bases removed from V and 6 bases from J, the gap between germline ends came to 17 bases. The CDR3 sequence: CASSRGPTGEQYF. CDR3 sequence (DNA): TGTGCCAGTTCCAGGGGCCCCACAGGCGAGCAGTACTTC.

By proportion, this clonotype is medium-sized. The J gene is TRBJ2-7, the V gene TRBV28, with no clear D. The length of the CDR3 is 10 residues. The germline V gene has CDR1 MDHEN and CDR2 SYDVKM. V lost 3 bases and J lost 5, with 2 bases in between. The CDR3 loop is CASSFNEQYF. The CDR3 coding sequence is TGTGCCAGCAGTTTTAACGAGCAGTACTTC. The whole variable domain, filled in from reference TRBV28 and TRBJ2-7, reads DVKVTQSSRYLVKRTGEKVFLECVQDMDHENMFWYRQDPGLGLRLIYFSYDVKMKEKGDIPEGYSVSREKKERFSLILESASTNQTSMYLCASSFNEQYFGPGTRLTVT.

Worth noting for this clonotype: A much larger clone is a single base away; this may be a read error. The chain has TRBV6-2 or TRBV6-3 and TRBJ2-7; 8 bases align to TRBD1. Germline V gene data show CDR1 as MNHEY and CDR2 as SVGEGT. V trimming: 2 bases; J trimming: 12 bases; junction bases outside the gene matches: 9. The CDR3 consists of 13 residues. The CDR3 region is CASSYLRQGTWYF. The CDR3 bases are TGTGCCAGCAGTTACCTTCGACAGGGGACGTGGTACTTC.

About this clonotype: This could be a read error, since a much larger clone is one nucleotide away. J is TRBJ2-3 and V is TRBV12-3 or TRBV12-4; 8 bases match TRBD2. The CDR3 consists of 14 residues. V shed 5 bases, J shed 4 bases, and the junction held 5 bases outside the gene matches. CDR3 sequence (DNA): TGTGCCAGCAGTCCCGGGGGGGTCGCAGATACGCAGTATTTT. Protein: CASSPGGVADTQYF.

The CDR3 sequence: CASSHSTSGLASSYEQYF. The CDR3 bases are TGTGCCAGCAGCCATTCGACTAGCGGACTTGCTAGCTCCTACGAGCAGTACTTC. This chain links TRBV9 with TRBJ2-7, with 9 bases that match TRBD2. Trimming removed 4 bases from V and 0 bases from J; junction bases left unmatched: 14. The length of the CDR3 is 18 residues. Germline assignment: CDR1 SGDLS and CDR2 YYNGEE.

The V gene is TRBV7-9, the J gene TRBJ2-5; tentatively, D is TRBD1 (6 bases). Germline V CDR1 and CDR2: SEHNR, FQNEAQ (reference sequence). V was shortened by 1 base and J by 2 bases, with 11 bases between the two germline ends. The CDR3 is 15 residues long. CDR3 amino acids: CASSLGTESQETQYF. CDR3 nucleotides: TGTGCCAGCAGCTTAGGGACAGAGTCACAAGAGACCCAGTACTTC.

This clonotype was observed many times. The chain couples TRBV7-9 to TRBJ1-1, with D uncertain. CDR1 SEHNR and CDR2 FQNEAQ come from the germline V gene (reference sequence). Trimming took off 3 bases at V and 6 bases at J, with 11 bases between the two ends. The CDR3 loop spans 13 amino acids. The CDR3 DNA reads TGTGCCAGCAGCTTGGGGAGGACCCCTGAAGCTTTCTTT. This encodes CASSLGRTPEAFF.

As regards this clonotype: The junction differs from germline at one of its ends, possibly a read error. This chain connects TRBV2 to TRBJ2-7; 7 bases match TRBD2. The CDR3 runs 14 residues. Per the germline V gene, CDR1 is SNHLY and CDR2 is FYNNEI. Here the CDR3 reads CASSRSWGAGEQYF. The CDR3 coding sequence is TGCGCCAGCAGCCGCTCTTGGGGAGCGGGGGAGCAGTACTTC.

The table lists this clonotype with many counts. The V call is TRBV12-3 or TRBV12-4, the J call TRBJ2-7; TRBD2 matches 9 bases. There are 18 residues in the CDR3. Germline trimming cut 7 bases from V and 3 bases from J; bases unmatched to any gene: 19. CDR3 DNA sequence: TGTGCCAGCACCACCCGGGGCGGGAGGGCCGGGAGGAACTACGAGCAGTACTTC. Translated: CASTTRGGRAGRNYEQYF.

This clonotype was found many times. The V and J genes are TRBV2 and TRBJ1-6; the D gene is possibly TRBD1 (5 bases). The CDR3 contains 13 residues. V was clipped by 3 bases and J by 10 bases, with 10 bases between them. Germline V gives CDR1 SNHLY, CDR2 FYNNEI. This CDR3 reads CASSDRADSPLHF. The DNA of the CDR3 is TGTGCCAGCAGTGACAGGGCAGACTCACCCCTCCACTTT.

CDR3 DNA sequence: TGTGCCATCAGTGACCAGGGTGGGACTGAAGCTTTCTTT. This translates into CAISDQGGTEAFF. The rearrangement links TRBV10-3 to TRBJ1-1; perhaps TRBD1 as D (5 bases). With 3 bases removed from V and 5 bases from J, the gap between germline ends came to 10 bases. The CDR3 has 13 residues. The germline gives CDR1 ENHRY, CDR2 SYGVKD.

As to this clonotype: This clone may be a read error of a much larger clone one base away. This rearrangement joins TRBV5-1 to TRBJ2-3; D remains ambiguous. The V and J ends lost 6 bases and 3 bases respectively, with 14 bases between them. The germline V gene encodes CDR1 SGHRS and CDR2 YFSETQ. The CDR3 sequence is 14 residues long. CDR3 in DNA: TGCGCCAGCAAGACTGGCCCCTCGACAGATACGCAGTATTTT. This translates into CASKTGPSTDTQYF. Complete variable domain (other parts from reference TRBV5-1 and TRBJ2-3): KAGVTQTPRYLIKTRGQQVTLSCSPISGHRSVSWYQQTPGQGLQFLFEYFSETQRNKGNFPGRFSGRQFSNSRSEMNVSTLELGDSALYLCASKTGPSTDTQYFGPGTRLTVL.

This clonotype occurred a few times. V usage is TRBV6-1 and J usage is TRBJ1-1, with 10 bases identical to TRBD1. The CDR3 covers 13 residues. J gave up 5 bases and V 11 bases, and 8 bases lay outside the gene matches. From germline, CDR1 is MNHNS and CDR2 SASEGT. CDR3 coding DNA: TGTGCCGGGGACAGGGGTCTGGGTACTGAAGCTTTCTTT. It specifies CAGDRGLGTEAFF.

This clonotype has just a few counts. V usage is TRBV7-9 and J usage is TRBJ2-1; D assignment may be TRBD1 or TRBD2 (6 bases each). Trimming cost V 7 bases and J 8 bases, with 24 bases left between them. The germline V gene encodes CDR1 SEHNR and CDR2 FQNEAQ (reference sequence). The CDR3 sequence is 16 residues long. Here the CDR3 reads CASTTPDGGHGDEQFF. CDR3 coding DNA: TGTGCCAGCACCACCCCGGACGGGGGCCACGGGGATGAGCAGTTCTTC.

The V call is TRBV4-1, the J call TRBJ1-4, with 9 bases matching TRBD1. Germline CDR1 is MGHRA and CDR2 is YSYEKL. Trimming took 3 bases from V and 8 from J; bases not matched to a gene: 10. The CDR3 totals 16 residues. The CDR3 sequence: CASSQTPGQGPEKLFF. As DNA, the CDR3 is TGCGCCAGCAGCCAGACACCGGGACAGGGCCCGGAAAAACTGTTTTTT.

This clonotype was counted ten times or more. The chain employs TRBV20-1 and TRBJ1-5; D remains ambiguous. The ends were cut back, 2 bases at V and 1 base at J, with 6 bases in the middle. CDR1 and CDR2 from the germline V gene are DFQATT and SNEGSKA (reference sequence). The CDR3 length is 13 residues. This chain's CDR3 is CSARSESNQPQHF. In DNA, the CDR3 is TGCAGTGCTAGATCAGAAAGCAATCAGCCCCAGCATTTT.